These 13 T cell receptor beta chains were sequenced from one sample in a study of T cells in Graves' hyperthyroidism and ophthalmopathy. TCR beta CDR3 regions were amplified from RNA transcripts. The HTBI primer set drove a first-round RT-PCR of the TCR CDR3. MiXCR was run by TCRdb on the multiplex PCR reads, yielding one entry per CDR3 protein. The sample lists about 250,000 distinct CDR3 sequences, roughly 22% occurring once. The sequenced sample consisted of blood. These receptors came from a woman between 40 and 50 years old with Graves' ophthalmopathy.

This clonotype was counted ten times or more. The chain links TRBV18 to TRBJ2-7, with D possibly TRBD2 on 6 matching bases. CDR3 length equals 15 residues. Trimming removed 2 bases from V and 5 bases from J, with 16 bases in between. Germline assignment: CDR1 KGHSH and CDR2 LQKENI. This chain's CDR3 is CASSPSQDYYHEQYF. The CDR3 DNA reads as TGTGCCAGCTCACCAAGCCAGGACTATTACCACGAGCAGTACTTC.

This clonotype has ten or more counts. The J gene is TRBJ1-5, the V gene TRBV6-2 or TRBV6-3, with TRBD1 matching 9 bases. The V gene's germline CDR1 is MNHEY and CDR2 SVGEGT. J was trimmed by 3 bases and V by 3 bases; bases with no gene match: 9. The CDR3 totals 17 residues. Here the CDR3 reads CASSYPGTGWDNQPQHF. In DNA form, the CDR3 reads TGTGCCAGCAGTTATCCTGGGACAGGGTGGGACAATCAGCCCCAGCATTTT.

The V call is TRBV6-5, the J call TRBJ1-1, with D perhaps TRBD1 (5 bases). CDR3 length equals 13 residues. V was cut by 4 bases and J by 3 bases, with 9 bases left in between. CDR1 is MNHEY and CDR2 is SVGAGI in the germline V gene. The CDR3 bases are TGTGCCAGCAGTTTCCAGGGCCACACTGAAGCTTTCTTT. It encodes CASSFQGHTEAFF.

Many counts were recorded for this clonotype. The chain carries TRBV12-3 or TRBV12-4 and TRBJ2-7, with D perhaps matching TRBD2 (6 bases). The CDR3 runs to 13 residues. With 11 bases removed from V and 1 base from J, the gap between germline ends came to 15 bases. DNA for the CDR3: TGTGCCTCACTCGGAGGGCAGTCCTACGAGCAGTACTTC. Translated, it gives CASLGGQSYEQYF.

This clonotype has a count of ten or more. This sequence joins TRBV20-1 and TRBJ2-7; a possible D gene is TRBD1 (6 bases). With 6 bases removed from V and 3 bases from J, the gap between germline ends came to 15 bases. Germline CDR1 reads DFQATT; CDR2 reads SNEGSKA (reference sequence). The CDR3 is 13 residues long. In DNA form, the CDR3 reads TGCAGTGCAGAAAAGACAGGCCGCTACGAGCAGTACTTC. Its translation: CSAEKTGRYEQYF.

This clonotype was found many times. The J gene is TRBJ2-2, the V gene TRBV7-8; perhaps TRBD2 as D (7 bases). Germline loops: CDR1 SGHVS, CDR2 FQNEAQ. The CDR3 is made up of 17 amino acids. V was clipped by 3 bases and J by 4 bases, with 18 bases between them. CDR3 region: CASSFLAVEGGTGELFF. The CDR3 DNA reads TGTGCCAGCAGCTTCCTAGCGGTAGAAGGGGGCACCGGGGAGCTGTTTTTT. The whole variable domain, remainder taken from reference TRBV7-8 and TRBJ2-2, is GAGVSQSPRYKVAKRGQDVALRCDPISGHVSLFWYQQALGQGPEFLTYFQNEAQLDKSGLPSDRFFAERPEGSVSTLKIQRTQQEDSAVYLCASSFLAVEGGTGELFFGEGSRLTVL.

This clonotype was detected only a few times. With a much larger clone just one base away, this may be a read error. This chain joins TRBV11-2 and TRBJ1-3, with TRBD1 matching 7 bases. The V gene's germline CDR1 is SGHAT and CDR2 FQNNGV. CDR3 length: 16 amino acids. The CDR3: CASSLGTGSSGDTIYF. CDR3 sequence (DNA): TGTGCCAGCAGCTTAGGGACAGGTTCCTCTGGAGACACCATATATTTT.

The sample holds many counts of this clonotype. The CDR3 bases are TGTGCCTGGATGACAGGGTCGATGGAGACCCAGTACTTC. It encodes CAWMTGSMETQYF. The V call is TRBV30, the J call TRBJ2-5, with 7 bases aligning to TRBD1. The trim removed 4 bases at V and 5 bases at J, leaving 7 bases unmatched. The CDR3 has 13 residues. Germline V gives CDR1 GTSNPN, CDR2 SVGIG (reference sequence).

This clonotype was found many times. The gene calls are TRBV19 and TRBJ2-7; the match to TRBD1 covers 10 bases. There are 12 residues in the CDR3. V trimming: 9 bases; J trimming: 9 bases; junction bases outside the gene matches: 8. Germline values: CDR1 LNHDA, CDR2 SQIVND (reference sequence). CDR3 bases: TGTGCCAGCCGGGACAGGGGTGAGGGGCAGTACTTC. The encoded protein is CASRDRGEGQYF.

The chain links TRBV6-1 to TRBJ2-7, with D unresolved. V shed 7 bases and J shed 3 bases, with 19 bases lying between them. The CDR3 totals 15 residues. Per germline, CDR1 MNHNS and CDR2 SASEGT. CDR3 amino acids: CASTPDFDFLYEQYF. DNA of the CDR3: TGTGCCAGCACCCCCGATTTCGACTTTCTCTACGAGCAGTACTTC.

This clonotype was detected a few times. This rearrangement joins TRBV3-1 to TRBJ2-7; the D gene is possibly TRBD2 (5 bases). Germline CDR1 is LGHDT and CDR2 is YNNKEL (reference sequence). Deletions cut 4 bases from V and 4 bases from J, with 14 bases between. The CDR3 spans 14 residues. The CDR3 region is CASSPSWSGYEQYF. The DNA for the CDR3 is TGTGCCAGCAGCCCGAGTTGGAGCGGTTACGAGCAGTACTTC.

The genes are TRBV12-3 or TRBV12-4 and TRBJ2-7; D not certain. The CDR3 spans 13 residues. V was cut by 5 bases and J by 3 bases, with 11 bases left in between. This chain's CDR3 is CASSDSLDYEQYF. The CDR3 DNA sequence: TGTGCCAGCAGTGACTCCCTGGACTACGAGCAGTACTTC.

V gene TRBV12-3 or TRBV12-4 combines with J gene TRBJ1-2; D remains ambiguous. Trimming removed 7 bases at V and 3 bases at J, with 12 bases between. This CDR3 is built from 13 residues. CDR3 sequence: CASTTVVDYGYTF. CDR3 bases: TGTGCCAGCACTACTGTTGTAGACTATGGCTACACCTTC.